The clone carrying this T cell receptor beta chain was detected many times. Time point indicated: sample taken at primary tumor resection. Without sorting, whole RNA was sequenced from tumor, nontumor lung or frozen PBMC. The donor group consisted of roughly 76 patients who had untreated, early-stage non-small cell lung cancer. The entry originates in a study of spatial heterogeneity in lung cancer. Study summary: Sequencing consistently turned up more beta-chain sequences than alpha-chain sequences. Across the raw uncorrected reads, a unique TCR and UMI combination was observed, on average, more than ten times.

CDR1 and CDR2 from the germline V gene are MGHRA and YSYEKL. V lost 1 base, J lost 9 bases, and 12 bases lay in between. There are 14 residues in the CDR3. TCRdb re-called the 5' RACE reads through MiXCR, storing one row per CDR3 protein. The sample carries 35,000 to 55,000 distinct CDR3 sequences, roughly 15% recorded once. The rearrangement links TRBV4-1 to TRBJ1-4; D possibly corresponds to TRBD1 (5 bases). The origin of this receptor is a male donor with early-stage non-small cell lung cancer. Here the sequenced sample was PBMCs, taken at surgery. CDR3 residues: CASSQADRLKKLFF. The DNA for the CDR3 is TGCGCCAGCAGCCAAGCCGACAGACTCAAAAAACTGTTTTTT.